The subject of this entry is one TCR beta chain. Its matching antigen is unknown. The CDR3 totals 8 residues. V was cut by 7 bases and J by 13 bases, with 5 bases left in between. Germline V gene data show CDR1 as GTSNPN and CDR2 as SVGIG (reference sequence). What was sequenced were expressed TCRB transcripts, since all of the isolated RNA had been reverse transcribed. Only in-frame clones appear in the TCRdb table, and some are missing; sequencing was by immunoSEQ multiplex PCR. The sample carries about 160,000 clones, about 63% recorded once. The data belong to a study of beta chain features in type 1 diabetes. The study's findings and limits: Across patients, naive, central memory and Treg TCRB repertoires exhibited apparently greater similarity than was observed across healthy donors. Within each of all four CD4+ subsets, Type 1 diabetes patients had TCRB CDR3s that were moderately but significantly shorter.

Based on CD45RO/CCR7/CD25/CD127/CD95/CD27, CD4+ regulatory, stem cell-like memory, naive and central memory cells were sorted. J is TRBJ1-6 and V is TRBV30; D ambiguous. The sequencing sample was made of naive CD4+ T cells from blood. This sequence originates from a man aged 25-45 years with type 1 diabetes. This CDR3 reads CASDPLHF. CDR3 DNA: TGTGCCTCAGACCCCCTCCACTTT.